This TCR beta chain was captured in a study of cytomegalovirus exposure and HLA in healthy donors. Regarding this clone: Its specificity is not known.

Germline V gives CDR1 SGHNT, CDR2 YYREEE (reference sequence). After removal of 1 base from V and 7 bases from J, the junction contained 4 bases not matched to a gene. The CDR3 has 13 amino acids. Study-level findings and limits: The study put around 180 TCR beta chains on its list as cytomegalovirus-associated. Later genetic work tied a missense DCLRE1C variant to beta-chain V and J trimming. TRBV6-2, TRBV6-3 and some other V segments were unresolvable in 87-base-pair reads.

The PCR used 60 Vbeta and 13 Jbeta primers. Method: immunoSEQ multiplex PCR; TCRdb's copy keeps in-frame clones and lacks some. The repertoire holds 150,000 to 200,000 clones, with around 77% as singletons. Material: PBMCs. This clonotype was obtained from a woman in her 30s in good health and CMV-seropositive. The chain joins TRBV5-4 to TRBJ1-2; TRBD1 agrees at 7 bases. The CDR3 DNA reads as TGTGCCAGCAGCTTGCAACAGGGGTCTGGCTACACCTTC. Translated, it gives CASSLQQGSGYTF.